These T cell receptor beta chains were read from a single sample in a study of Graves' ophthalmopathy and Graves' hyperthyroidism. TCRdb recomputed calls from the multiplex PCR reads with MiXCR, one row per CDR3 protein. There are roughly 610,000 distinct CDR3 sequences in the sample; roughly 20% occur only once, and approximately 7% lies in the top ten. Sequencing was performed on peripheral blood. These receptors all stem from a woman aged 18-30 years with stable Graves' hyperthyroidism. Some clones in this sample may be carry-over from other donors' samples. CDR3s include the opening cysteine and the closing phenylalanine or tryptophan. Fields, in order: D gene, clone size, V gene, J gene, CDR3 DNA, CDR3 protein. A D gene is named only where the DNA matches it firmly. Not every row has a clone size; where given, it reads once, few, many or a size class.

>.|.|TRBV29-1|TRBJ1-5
TGCAGCCCCACCGGGGGGGTGGGATTAGGAAATCAGCCCCAGCATTTT
CSPTGGVGLGNQPQHF
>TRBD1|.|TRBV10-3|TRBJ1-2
TGTGCCGGAAAGGGAGAGAACAGGGGATTATATGGCTACACCTTC
CAGKGENRGLYGYTF
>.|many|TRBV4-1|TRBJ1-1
TGCGCCAGCAGCCAAGGGTTAGGTCTCAGAGGGACTGAAGCTTTCTTT
CASSQGLGLRGTEAFF
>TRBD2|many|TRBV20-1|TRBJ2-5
TGCAGTGCAAAGAGAGGGAGCGGGGGGGCTGGAGAGACCCAGTACTTC
CSAKRGSGGAGETQYF
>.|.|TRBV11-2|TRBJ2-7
TGTGCCAGCAGCTTAGGGGACGGACTCCACGAGCAGTACTTC
CASSLGDGLHEQYF
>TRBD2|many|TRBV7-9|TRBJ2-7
TGTGCCAGCAGCCCCCGTGGAGTAGCGGGGAGGTACGAGCAGTACTTC
CASSPRGVAGRYEQYF
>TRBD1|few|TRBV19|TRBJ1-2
TGTGCCAGTAGTCCGGGGACAGGGAGGACTAATGGCTACACCTTC
CASSPGTGRTNGYTF
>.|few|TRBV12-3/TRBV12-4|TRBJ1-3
TGTGCCAGCAGCCCCGCTCCGGCCGTGTTGGGAAACACCATATATTTT
CASSPAPAVLGNTIYF
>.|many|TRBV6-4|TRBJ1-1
TGTGCCAGCAGTGACGAGGGTAGTGAGATAAACACTGAAGCTTTCTTT
CASSDEGSEINTEAFF
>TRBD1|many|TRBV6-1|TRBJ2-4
TGTGCCAGCAGCGTGGGACAGGGCGGAGGGCTAGCCAAAAACATTCAGTACTTC
CASSVGQGGGLAKNIQYF
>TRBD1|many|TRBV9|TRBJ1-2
TGTGCCAGCAGCGTAGAGTCCGCGACAGGGCACTATGGCTACACCTTC
CASSVESATGHYGYTF
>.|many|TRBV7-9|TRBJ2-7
TGTGCCAGCAGCTACCGGGACACCAACTACGAGCAGTACTTC
CASSYRDTNYEQYF
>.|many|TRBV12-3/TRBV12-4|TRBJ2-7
TGTGCCAGCAGTTTGGACAGATCTCCCTCCTACGAGCAGTACTTC
CASSLDRSPSYEQYF
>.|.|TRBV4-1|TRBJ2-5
TGCGCCAGCAGCCAAGATGGGGGAAGACAAGAGACCCAGTACTTC
CASSQDGGRQETQYF
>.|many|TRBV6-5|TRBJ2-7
TGTGCCAGCAGTTACGACCCCGGGGGTAGCGACGAGCAGTACTTC
CASSYDPGGSDEQYF
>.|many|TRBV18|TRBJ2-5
TGTGCCAGCTCAACCTCATACGGCGAGACCCAGTACTTC
CASSTSYGETQYF
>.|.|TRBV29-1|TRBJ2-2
TGCAGCGCTTTCCCATCGAACACCGGGGAGCTGTTCTTT
CSAFPSNTGELFF
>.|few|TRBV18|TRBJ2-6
TGTGCCAGCTCACCGACGGGACAAACCTACTCTGGGGCCAACGTCCTGACTTTC
CASSPTGQTYSGANVLTF
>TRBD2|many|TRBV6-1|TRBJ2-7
TGTGCCAGCAGAGGACTAGCGGGAGGCGGCTACGAGCAGTACTTC
CASRGLAGGGYEQYF
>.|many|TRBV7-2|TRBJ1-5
TGTGCCAGCAGCTTAGCACAGGGCGGGTATCAGCCCCAGCATTTT
CASSLAQGGYQPQHF
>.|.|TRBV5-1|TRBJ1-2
TGCGCCAGCAGCCTCAGACAGGAGACTAACTATGGCTACACCTTC
CASSLRQETNYGYTF
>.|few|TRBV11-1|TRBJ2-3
TGTGCCAGCAGGCAAGACAGCTTCGGCACAGATACGCAGTATTTT
CASRQDSFGTDTQYF
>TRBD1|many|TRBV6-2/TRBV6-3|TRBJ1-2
TGTGCCAGCAGTTTGACAGGGGGAGCTCTTGGCTACACCTTC
CASSLTGGALGYTF
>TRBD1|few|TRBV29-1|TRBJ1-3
TGCAGCGCCGAACAAGGGGGCATTGGAAACACCATATATTTT
CSAEQGGIGNTIYF
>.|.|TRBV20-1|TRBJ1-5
TGCAGTGCTAGTAAGGGTTGGGGCTATCAGCCTCAGCATTTT
CSASKGWGYQPQHF
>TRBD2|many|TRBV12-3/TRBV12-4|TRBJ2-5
TGTGCCAGCGGGAAGACTAGCGGGGGGACCCAAGAGACCCAGTACTTC
CASGKTSGGTQETQYF
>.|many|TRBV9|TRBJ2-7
TGTGCCAGCAGTCGTAGTGGGACTTCCTACGAGCAGTACTTC
CASSRSGTSYEQYF
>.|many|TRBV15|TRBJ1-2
TGTGCCACCAGCAGACGCGGGACGCAGGGCTACACCTTC
CATSRRGTQGYTF
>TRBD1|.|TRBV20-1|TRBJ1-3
TGCAGTGCTAGAGATATAGGGACAGGGGATGGAAACACCATATATTTT
CSARDIGTGDGNTIYF
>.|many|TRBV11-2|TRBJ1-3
TGTGCCAGCAGCTTAGAACGGGAGGGCGGTGGAAACACCATATGTTTT
CASSLEREGGGNTICF
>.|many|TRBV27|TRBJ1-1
TGTGCCAGCAGTTCCACAGGGTGGGGCACTGAAGCTTTCTTT
CASSSTGWGTEAFF
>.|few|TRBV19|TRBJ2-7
TGTGCCAGTAGTATAGTATGGGACGGATCCTACGAGCAGTACTTC
CASSIVWDGSYEQYF
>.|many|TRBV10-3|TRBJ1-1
TGTGCCATCAGTGAGTCGTTGGGGAAGGGGAGTGAAGCTTTCTTT
CAISESLGKGSEAFF
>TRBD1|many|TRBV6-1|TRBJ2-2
TGTGCCAGCGCTACAGGGGGCGGCACCGGGGAGCTGTTTTTT
CASATGGGTGELFF
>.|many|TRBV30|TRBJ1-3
TGTGCCTGGAGTATTGGTGGGTCCGGAAACACCATATATTTT
CAWSIGGSGNTIYF
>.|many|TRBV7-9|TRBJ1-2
TGTGCCAGCAGCATCGACAGTTATGGCTACACCTTC
CASSIDSYGYTF
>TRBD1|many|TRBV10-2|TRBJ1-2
TGCGCCAGCACTACCGGACAGGCTAACTATGGCTACACCTTC
CASTTGQANYGYTF
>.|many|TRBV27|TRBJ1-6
TGTGCCAGCAGACCAGGACAGTATAATTCACCCCTCCACTTT
CASRPGQYNSPLHF
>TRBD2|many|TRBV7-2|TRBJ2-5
TGTGCCAGCAGCTTTACTAGCGGGAGATACGAGACCCAGTACTTC
CASSFTSGRYETQYF
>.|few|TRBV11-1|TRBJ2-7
TGTGCCAGCAGCCCGATAGAAGGGACATATGGGTCTTACGAGCAGTACTTC
CASSPIEGTYGSYEQYF
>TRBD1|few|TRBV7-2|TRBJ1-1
TGTGCCAGCAGGGGACAGGGAATGAACACTGAAGCTTTCTTT
CASRGQGMNTEAFF
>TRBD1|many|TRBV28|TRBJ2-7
TGTGCCAGCAGCCGATGGGACAGCTCCTACGAGCAGTACTTC
CASSRWDSSYEQYF
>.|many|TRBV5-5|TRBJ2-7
TGTGCCAGCAGTGACAGGGAGGGAGGCGAGCAGTACTTC
CASSDREGGEQYF
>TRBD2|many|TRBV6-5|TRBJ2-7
TGTGCCAGTTCTCCGGGACTAGCCACCTACGAGCAGTACTTC
CASSPGLATYEQYF
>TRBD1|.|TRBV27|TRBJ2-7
TGTGCCAGCAGTTCGGGGACAGGGCTGGGAGAGCAGTACTTC
CASSSGTGLGEQYF
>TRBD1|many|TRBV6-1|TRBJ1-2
TGTGCCAGCAGTGGGAGACAGGGGGAGGGACGCTATGGCTACACCTTC
CASSGRQGEGRYGYTF
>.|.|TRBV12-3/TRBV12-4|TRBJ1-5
TGTGCCAGCAGGCGGACGGTGGAGGGCCCCAATCAGCCCCAGCATTTT
CASRRTVEGPNQPQHF